This T cell receptor (beta chain) was captured in a study of tumour-infiltrating T cells in Burkitt lymphoma. Study-wide context: Overall and progression-free survival were predicted by productive clonality.

Clones were read by immunoSEQ multiplex PCR, and TCRdb kept only the in-frame ones, dropping some. The table has 1,400 or so clones, 93% seen once. Germline V gene data show CDR1 as SGHTA and CDR2 as FQGNSA. V was shortened by 5 bases and J by 0 bases, with 8 bases between the two germline ends. The length of the CDR3 is 14 residues. The source material was tumor tissue. This clonotype was obtained from a human donor with diffuse large B-cell lymphoma. The V gene is TRBV7-2, the J gene TRBJ1-3; the D is unclear. The CDR3, as DNA: TGTGCCAGCAGCCCGCGGATCTCTGGAAACACCATATATTTT. Amino acids: CASSPRISGNTIYF.